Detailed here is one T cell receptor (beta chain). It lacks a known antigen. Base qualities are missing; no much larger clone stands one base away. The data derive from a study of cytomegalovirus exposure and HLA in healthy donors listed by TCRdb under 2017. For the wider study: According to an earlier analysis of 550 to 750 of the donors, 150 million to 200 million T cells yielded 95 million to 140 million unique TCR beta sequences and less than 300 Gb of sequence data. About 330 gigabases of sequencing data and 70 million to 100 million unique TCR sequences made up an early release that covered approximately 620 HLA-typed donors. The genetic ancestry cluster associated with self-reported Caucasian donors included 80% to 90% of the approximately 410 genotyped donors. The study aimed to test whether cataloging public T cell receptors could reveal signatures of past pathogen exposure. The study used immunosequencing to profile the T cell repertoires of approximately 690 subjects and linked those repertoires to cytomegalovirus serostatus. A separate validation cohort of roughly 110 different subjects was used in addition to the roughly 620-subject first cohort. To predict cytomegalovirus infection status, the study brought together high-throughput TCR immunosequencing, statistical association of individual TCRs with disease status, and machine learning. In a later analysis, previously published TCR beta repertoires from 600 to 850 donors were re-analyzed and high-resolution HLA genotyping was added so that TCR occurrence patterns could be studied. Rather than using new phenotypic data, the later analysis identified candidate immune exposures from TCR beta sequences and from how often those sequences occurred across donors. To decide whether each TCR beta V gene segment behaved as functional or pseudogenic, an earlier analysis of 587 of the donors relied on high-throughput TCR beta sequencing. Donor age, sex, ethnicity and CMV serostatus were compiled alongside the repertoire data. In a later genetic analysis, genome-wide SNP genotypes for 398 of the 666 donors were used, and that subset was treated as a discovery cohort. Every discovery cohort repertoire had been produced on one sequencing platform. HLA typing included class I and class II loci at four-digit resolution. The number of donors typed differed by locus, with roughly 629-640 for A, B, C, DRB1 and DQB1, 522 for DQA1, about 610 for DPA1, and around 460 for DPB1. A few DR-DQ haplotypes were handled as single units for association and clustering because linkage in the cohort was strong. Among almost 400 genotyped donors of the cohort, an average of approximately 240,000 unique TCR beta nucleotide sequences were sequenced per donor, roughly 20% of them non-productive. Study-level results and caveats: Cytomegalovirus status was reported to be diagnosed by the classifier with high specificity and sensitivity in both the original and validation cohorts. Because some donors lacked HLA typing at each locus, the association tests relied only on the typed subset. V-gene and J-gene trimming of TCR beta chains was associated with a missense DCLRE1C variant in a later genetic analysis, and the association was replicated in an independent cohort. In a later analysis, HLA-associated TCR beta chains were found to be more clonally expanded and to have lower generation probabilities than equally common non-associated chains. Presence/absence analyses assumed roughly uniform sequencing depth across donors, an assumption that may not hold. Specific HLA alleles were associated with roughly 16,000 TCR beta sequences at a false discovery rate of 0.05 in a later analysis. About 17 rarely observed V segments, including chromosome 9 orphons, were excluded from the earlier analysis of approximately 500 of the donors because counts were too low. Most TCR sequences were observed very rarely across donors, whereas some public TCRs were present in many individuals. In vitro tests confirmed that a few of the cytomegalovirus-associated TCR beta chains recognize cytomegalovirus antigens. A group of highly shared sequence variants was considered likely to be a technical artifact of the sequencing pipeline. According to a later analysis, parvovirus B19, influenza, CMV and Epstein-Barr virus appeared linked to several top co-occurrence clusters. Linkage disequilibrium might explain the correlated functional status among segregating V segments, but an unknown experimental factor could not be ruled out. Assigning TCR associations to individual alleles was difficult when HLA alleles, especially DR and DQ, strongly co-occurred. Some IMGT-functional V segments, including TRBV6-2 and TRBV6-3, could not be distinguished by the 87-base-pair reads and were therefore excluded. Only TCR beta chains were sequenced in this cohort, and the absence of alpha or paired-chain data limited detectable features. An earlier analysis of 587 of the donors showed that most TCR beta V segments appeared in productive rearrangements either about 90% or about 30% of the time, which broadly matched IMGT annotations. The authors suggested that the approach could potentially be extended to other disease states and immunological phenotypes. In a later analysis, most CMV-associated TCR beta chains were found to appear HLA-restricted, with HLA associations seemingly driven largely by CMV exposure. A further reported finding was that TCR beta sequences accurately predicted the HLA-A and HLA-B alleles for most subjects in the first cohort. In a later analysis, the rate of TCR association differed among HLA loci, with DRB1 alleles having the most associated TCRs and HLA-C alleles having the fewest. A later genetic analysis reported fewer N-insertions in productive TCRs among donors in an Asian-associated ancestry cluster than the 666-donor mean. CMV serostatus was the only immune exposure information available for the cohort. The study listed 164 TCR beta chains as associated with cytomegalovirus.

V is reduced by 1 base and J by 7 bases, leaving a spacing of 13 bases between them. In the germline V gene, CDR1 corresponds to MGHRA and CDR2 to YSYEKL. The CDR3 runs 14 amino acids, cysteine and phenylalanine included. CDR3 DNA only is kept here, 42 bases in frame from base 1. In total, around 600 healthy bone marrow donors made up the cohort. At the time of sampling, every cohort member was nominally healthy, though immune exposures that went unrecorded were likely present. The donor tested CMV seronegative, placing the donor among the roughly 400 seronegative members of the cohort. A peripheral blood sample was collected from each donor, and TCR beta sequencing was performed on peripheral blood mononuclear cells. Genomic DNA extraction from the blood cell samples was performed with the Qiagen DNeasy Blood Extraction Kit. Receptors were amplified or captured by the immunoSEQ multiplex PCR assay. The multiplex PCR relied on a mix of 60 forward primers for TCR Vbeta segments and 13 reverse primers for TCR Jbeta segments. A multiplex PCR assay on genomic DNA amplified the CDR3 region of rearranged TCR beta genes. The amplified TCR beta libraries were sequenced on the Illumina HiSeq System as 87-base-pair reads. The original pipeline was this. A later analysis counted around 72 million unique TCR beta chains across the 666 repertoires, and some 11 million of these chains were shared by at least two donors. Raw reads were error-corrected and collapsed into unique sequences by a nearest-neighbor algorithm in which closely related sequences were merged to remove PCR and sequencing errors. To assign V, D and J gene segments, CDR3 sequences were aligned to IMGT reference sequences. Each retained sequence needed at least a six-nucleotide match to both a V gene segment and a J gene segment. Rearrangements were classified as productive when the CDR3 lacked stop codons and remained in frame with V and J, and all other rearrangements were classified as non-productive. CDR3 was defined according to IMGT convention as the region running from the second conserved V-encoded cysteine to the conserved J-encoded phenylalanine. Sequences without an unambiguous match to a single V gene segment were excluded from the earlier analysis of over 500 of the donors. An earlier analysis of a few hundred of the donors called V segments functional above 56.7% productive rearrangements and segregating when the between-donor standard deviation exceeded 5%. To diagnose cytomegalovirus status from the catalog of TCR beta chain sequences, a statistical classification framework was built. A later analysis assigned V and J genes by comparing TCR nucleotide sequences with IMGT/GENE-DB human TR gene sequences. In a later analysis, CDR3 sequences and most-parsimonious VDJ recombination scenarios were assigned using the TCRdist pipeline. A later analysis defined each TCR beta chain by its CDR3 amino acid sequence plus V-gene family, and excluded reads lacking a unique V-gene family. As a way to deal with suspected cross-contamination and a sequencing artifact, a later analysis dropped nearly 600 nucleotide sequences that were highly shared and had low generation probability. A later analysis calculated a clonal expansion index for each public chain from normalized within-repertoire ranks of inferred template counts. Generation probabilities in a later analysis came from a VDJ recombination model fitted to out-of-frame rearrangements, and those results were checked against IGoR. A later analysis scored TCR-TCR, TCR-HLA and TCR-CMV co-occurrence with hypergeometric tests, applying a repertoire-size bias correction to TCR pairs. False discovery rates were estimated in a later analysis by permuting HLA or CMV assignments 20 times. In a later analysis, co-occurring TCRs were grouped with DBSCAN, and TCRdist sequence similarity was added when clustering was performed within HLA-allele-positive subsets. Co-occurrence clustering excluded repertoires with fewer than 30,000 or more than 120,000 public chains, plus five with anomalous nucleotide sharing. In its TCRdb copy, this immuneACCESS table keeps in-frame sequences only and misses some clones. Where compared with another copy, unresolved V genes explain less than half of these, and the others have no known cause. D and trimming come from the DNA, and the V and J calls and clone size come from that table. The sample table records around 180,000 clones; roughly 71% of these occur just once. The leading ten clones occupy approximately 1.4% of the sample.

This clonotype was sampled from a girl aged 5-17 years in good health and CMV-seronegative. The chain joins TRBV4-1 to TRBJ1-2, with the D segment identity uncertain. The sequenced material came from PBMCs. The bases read TGCGCCAGCAGCCAAGGTCCGGGATATCGTGGCTACACCTTC. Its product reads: CASSQGPGYRGYTF.